This TCR beta chain is drawn from a study of blood T cell repertoires in COVID-19. About the research overall: Specimens from acute and convalescent COVID-19 originated in the United States, Italy and Spain. The analysed material was cDNA or gDNA that came from T cells, B-cell-depleted T cells, or PBMCs.

CDR1 and CDR2 (germline): MNHEY, SVGAGI. The CDR3 is made up of 13 amino acids. Trimming took off 8 bases at V and 8 bases at J, with 13 bases between the two ends. Seattle participants joined during active infection and were tracked over time. Study processing details: It was from reference gene primer amplification that nucleated cell counts were estimated. The method was immunoSEQ multiplex PCR; TCRdb's version includes in-frame clones alone and lacks a portion of them. The V and J calls and clone size come from that table; D and trimming were worked out from the DNA. The data hold 49,000 or so clones, with around 85% observed a single time.

Sequenced input: peripheral blood. The chain recombines TRBV6-5 with TRBJ1-6; TRBD1 might be the D (5 bases). The sequence was obtained from an elderly woman with COVID-19, enrolled during active disease. The CDR3 DNA reads as TGTGCCAGCGGGGCATGGAGCGATTCACCCCTCCACTTT. As protein: CASGAWSDSPLHF.